This TCR beta chain was identified during a study of Tregs in tolerant kidney transplant recipients. In its sample, this clone was seen once. Its antigen is unidentified. Using immunoSEQ multiplex PCR, the repertoire was profiled, and TCRdb retains in-frame clones only, with some absent. The table records 110,000 or so clones, roughly nine tenths of them present only once. Regarding the study as a whole: Expanding Tregs on activated donor B cells appeared to best identify donor-specific TCRbeta clones. No direct test of biological reproducibility was done here. Findings come from small patient numbers and require larger validation.

Thawed PBMCs were FACS-sorted into unstimulated CD4+CD25+CD127- regulatory T cells, CD4+CD25- non-regulatory cells, CD4 and CD8 cells. The source of this sequence is a human donor in good health. The sequenced material came from CD4+ T cells from blood.

This chain's CDR3 is CASTRTGITGELFF. For the CDR3, the DNA is TGTGCCAGCACCCGGACAGGAATCACCGGGGAGCTGTTTTTT. The genes are TRBV6-5 and TRBJ2-2; 7 bases align to TRBD1. This CDR3 comprises 14 residues. Germline CDR1 is MNHEY and CDR2 is SVGAGI. The ends lost 7 bases at V and 4 bases at J; junction bases unmatched: 6.